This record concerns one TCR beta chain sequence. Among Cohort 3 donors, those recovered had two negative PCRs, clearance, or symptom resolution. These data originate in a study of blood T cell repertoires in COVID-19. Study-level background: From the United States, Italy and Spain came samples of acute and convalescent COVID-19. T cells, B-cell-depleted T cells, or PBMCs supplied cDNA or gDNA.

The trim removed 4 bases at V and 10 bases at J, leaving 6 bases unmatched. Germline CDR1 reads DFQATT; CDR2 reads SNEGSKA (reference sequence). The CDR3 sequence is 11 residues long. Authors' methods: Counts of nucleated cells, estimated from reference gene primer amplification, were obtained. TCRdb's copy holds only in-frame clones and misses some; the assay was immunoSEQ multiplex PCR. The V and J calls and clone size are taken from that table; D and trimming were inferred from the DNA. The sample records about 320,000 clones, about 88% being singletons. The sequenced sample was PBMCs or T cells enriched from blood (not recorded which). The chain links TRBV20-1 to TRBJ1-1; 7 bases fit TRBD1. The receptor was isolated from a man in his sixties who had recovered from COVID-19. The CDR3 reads CSAKGAGGAFF. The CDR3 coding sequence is TGCAGTGCTAAGGGGGCGGGGGGAGCTTTCTTT.